The sequence of this TCR beta chain was determined in a study of cytomegalovirus exposure and HLA in healthy donors. Study outcomes and limitations: Most observed TCR sequences were rare, whereas some public TCRs were detected in many donors. Equally common other TCR beta chains were less clonally expanded than HLA-associated ones, a later analysis found. A later analysis revealed that TCR association rates differed between HLA loci, peaking at DRB1 and bottoming out at HLA-C. V- and J-gene trimming of TCR beta was linked (in a later analysis) to a missense DCLRE1C variant.

In germline, CDR1 is SGHRS, CDR2 YFSETQ. CDR3 length: 18 residues. Trimming at V came to 2 bases and at J to 3 bases, leaving 13 bases not matched to a gene. PCR involved 60 Vbeta and 13 Jbeta primers. Assay used: immunoSEQ multiplex PCR; TCRdb lists only in-frame clones, some missing. This sample yields around 200,000 clones, of which roughly 84% are seen a single time; approximately 1.2% belongs to the top ten. In the case of this clone: Antigen: not known.

The receptor's source is a girl aged 2-9 years in good health and CMV-seropositive. The source material was PBMCs. The chain joins TRBV5-1 to TRBJ2-7, with 11 bases aligning to TRBD2. This CDR3 is CASSFGPTGTSGDYEQYF. CDR3 nucleotide sequence: TGCGCCAGCAGCTTTGGTCCAACCGGGACTAGCGGAGACTACGAGCAGTACTTC. Together with reference TRBV5-1 and TRBJ2-7, the CDR3 gives the full variable domain: KAGVTQTPRYLIKTRGQQVTLSCSPISGHRSVSWYQQTPGQGLQFLFEYFSETQRNKGNFPGRFSGRQFSNSRSEMNVSTLELGDSALYLCASSFGPTGTSGDYEQYFGPGTRLTVT.